This T cell receptor (beta chain) was recorded in a study of blood T cell repertoires in COVID-19. Overall study context: PBMCs, B-cell-depleted T cells, or T cells were the source of the cDNA or gDNA that made up the material.

TCRdb's copy holds only in-frame clones and misses some; the assay was immunoSEQ multiplex PCR. This table holds about 35,000 clones, about nine tenths found once. J lost 3 bases, V lost 6 bases, and 12 bases had no gene match. Per germline, CDR1 SNHLY and CDR2 FYNNEI. This CDR3 has 18 amino acids. The chain uses TRBV2 and TRBJ2-1; 12 nucleotides match TRBD2. Material: peripheral blood. This clonotype originated in a man older than 75 with active COVID-19. CDR3 coding DNA: TGTGCCAGCAGGGGGGGCGGGACTAGCGGGTTCGGCTACAATGAGCAGTTCTTC. Amino acid sequence: CASRGGGTSGFGYNEQFF.